These 24 T cell receptor beta chains share one sample of origin, sequenced in a study of CD8 T cells in ankylosing spondylitis. Findings and limits, study-wide: Among TCR beta sequences, a motif of several highly homologous variants appeared characteristic of ankylosing spondylitis blood.

These receptors lack a known antigen. TCRdb ran MiXCR on the 5' RACE reads and lists one entry per CDR3 protein. In the table there are roughly 400,000 distinct CDR3 sequences, 20% to 25% of which are singletons. The sequenced sample consisted of blood, either unsorted or a sorted T cell fraction (not recorded which). These receptor sequences come from a male donor with ankylosing spondylitis.

V usage is TRBV29-1 and J usage is TRBJ2-1; no clear D. V shed 1 base and J shed 2 bases, with 12 bases lying between them. Germline V lookup: CDR1 SQVTM, CDR2 ANQGSEA. CDR3 length: 15 amino acids. For the CDR3, the DNA is TGCAGCGTTGAAGTGGGCGGTATCACCTACAATGAGCAGTTCTTC. It codes for CSVEVGGITYNEQFF.

This clonotype was found many times. The chain is built from TRBV20-1 and TRBJ1-1; D remains ambiguous. The CDR3 contains 11 residues. The V gene's germline CDR1 is DFQATT and CDR2 SNEGSKA (reference sequence). The CDR3 sequence: CREAGNTEAFF. CDR3 nucleotides: TGCAGAGAGGCCGGGAACACTGAAGCTTTCTTT.

Here the CDR3 DNA reads TGCAGTGCTAGAGATCCCGGGGGCTCGACCTACGAGCAGTACTTC. Translating it yields CSARDPGGSTYEQYF. The V call is TRBV20-1, the J call TRBJ2-7; the D call may be TRBD1 or TRBD2 (6 bases each). V was trimmed by 0 bases and J by 2 bases, leaving 14 bases between them. Germline V gene sequence: CDR1 DFQATT, CDR2 SNEGSKA (reference sequence). The CDR3 is 15 residues long.

V gene TRBV7-6 combines with J gene TRBJ2-1, with D maybe TRBD2 (5 bases). This CDR3 has 14 residues. V was clipped by 5 bases and J by 2 bases, with 10 bases between them. Germline V CDR1 and CDR2: SGHVS, FNYEAQ. The CDR3, as DNA: TGTGCCAGCAGCGAGGGCGCCACCTACAATGAGCAGTTCTTC. Translation: CASSEGATYNEQFF.

This clonotype occurred a few times. The chain carries TRBV12-3 or TRBV12-4 and TRBJ1-5; 7 nucleotides match TRBD1. J gave up 9 bases and V 6 bases, and 11 bases lay outside the gene matches. This CDR3 is built from 14 residues. Here the CDR3 reads CASSIQGVVVPQHF. The CDR3 nucleotides are TGTGCCAGCAGCATCCAGGGGGTGGTGGTGCCCCAGCATTTT.

V usage is TRBV12-3 or TRBV12-4 and J usage is TRBJ1-6; D might be TRBD1 (5 bases). Trimming stripped 7 bases from V and 5 bases from J, with 12 bases between. The length of the CDR3 is 14 residues. The chain's CDR3 is CASTIEGHNSPLHF. The CDR3 region has the DNA TGTGCCAGCACTATCGAGGGACATAATTCACCCCTCCACTTT.

The chain combines TRBV12-5 with TRBJ1-1; 7 bases are shared with TRBD1. There are 14 residues in the CDR3. The J segment lost 3 bases and the V segment lost 6 bases, leaving 7 bases of the junction unmatched. In germline, CDR1 is LGHNT, CDR2 FRNRAP. The CDR3 DNA is TGTGCTAGTGGAACCGGGACAGACTACACTGAAGCTTTCTTT. Translating gives CASGTGTDYTEAFF.

J is TRBJ2-7 and V is TRBV5-1; 9 nucleotides align to TRBD1. Looked up from germline, CDR1 is SGHRS and CDR2 is YFSETQ. The CDR3 length is 15 residues. Germline trimming cut 6 bases from V and 5 bases from J; bases unmatched to any gene: 12. The CDR3 DNA is TGCGCCAGCACAGTCGGACAGGGGAAGACCCACGAGCAGTACTTC. Translating it yields CASTVGQGKTHEQYF.

This clonotype has a handful of counts. The V gene is TRBV10-3, the J gene TRBJ2-1, with TRBD2 as a possible D gene (6 bases). V lost 7 bases and J lost 9, with 16 bases in between. The CDR3 totals 13 residues. Looked up from germline, CDR1 is ENHRY and CDR2 is SYGVKD. The CDR3 bases are TGTGCCATCACCCCCGGGCGGGAAGGTGAGCAGTTCTTC. Translating it yields CAITPGREGEQFF.

This clonotype occurred many times. This chain links TRBV5-5 with TRBJ1-4; TRBD1 agrees at 10 bases. Germline CDR1 reads SGHKS; CDR2 reads YYEKEE (reference sequence). V lost 3 bases and J lost 5; bases outside the gene matches: 4. The CDR3 spans 15 residues. For the CDR3, the DNA is TGTGCCAGCAGCTCAAGGGGACAGGGGAATGAAAAACTGTTTTTT. Amino acid sequence: CASSSRGQGNEKLFF.

This clonotype was seen a handful of times. This chain connects TRBV10-3 to TRBJ1-1; D not certain. This CDR3 has 15 amino acids. The germline V gene has CDR1 ENHRY and CDR2 SYGVKD. V was pared by 2 bases and J by 1 base, with 11 bases between. This CDR3 is CAISEGQPPNTEAFF. CDR3 nucleotides: TGTGCCATCAGTGAGGGGCAACCTCCGAACACTGAAGCTTTCTTT.

This clonotype was found many times. The chain links TRBV7-3 to TRBJ1-3; TRBD1 aligns across 7 bases. The germline gives CDR1 SGHTA, CDR2 FQGTGA. Trimming at V came to 5 bases and at J to 4 bases, leaving 8 bases not matched to a gene. This CDR3 region has 15 residues. The CDR3 loop reads CASSPTGPTGNTIYF. CDR3 nucleotides: TGTGCCAGCAGCCCGACAGGGCCTACAGGAAACACCATATATTTT.

As concerns this clonotype: Germline and junction disagree at one end, which may indicate a read error. The chain is built from TRBV9 and TRBJ2-2; 14 bases map to TRBD2. The CDR3 runs 14 residues. From germline, CDR1 is SGDLS and CDR2 YYNGEE. Here the CDR3 reads CASSVEPGLAGVLF. DNA for the CDR3: TGTGCCAGCAGCGTCGAGCCGGGACTAGCGGGGGTCCTTTTT.

The V and J genes are TRBV6-4 and TRBJ2-1; D call uncertain. The germline V gene encodes CDR1 MRHNA and CDR2 SNTAGT. V lost 5 bases and J 3 bases, leaving 8 bases between the germline ends. This CDR3 spans 13 amino acids. The CDR3 DNA follows: TGTGCCAGCAGTCCGGACCACTACAATGAGCAGTTCTTC. Residues: CASSPDHYNEQFF.

The genes are TRBV11-3 and TRBJ1-3; D call uncertain. Germline lookup yields CDR1 SGHNT and CDR2 YENEEA. The CDR3 consists of 13 residues. The DNA of the CDR3 is TGTGAGATCCTCCCTGACTCTGGAAACACCATATATTTT. Translated, it gives CEILPDSGNTIYF.

The V call is TRBV9, the J call TRBJ2-7; 8 bases are a match to TRBD2. Germline CDR1 reads SGDLS; CDR2 reads YYNGEE. The J segment lost 7 bases and the V segment lost 4 bases, leaving 10 bases of the junction unmatched. The CDR3 runs 14 residues. For the CDR3, the DNA is TGTGCCAGCAGCCGATCAGGACTAGCAGGGGAGCAGTACTTC. This codes for CASSRSGLAGEQYF.

The rearrangement joins TRBV20-1 to TRBJ1-6; D is uncertain. The V gene's germline CDR1 is DFQATT and CDR2 SNEGSKA (reference sequence). CDR3 length: 14 amino acids. Trimming took 6 bases from V and 0 from J, leaving 9 bases between them. The CDR3: CSAAISSYNSPLHF. In DNA form, the CDR3 reads TGCAGTGCAGCGATTAGCTCCTATAATTCACCCCTCCACTTT.

This clonotype came up a few times. This chain joins TRBV12-3 or TRBV12-4 and TRBJ2-1; 7 nucleotides match TRBD1. This CDR3 has 16 amino acids. Trimming removed 5 bases from V and 10 bases from J; junction bases left unmatched: 17. The CDR3 bases are TGTGCCAGCAGTCTGCGACAGGGTCGTAGCAATTGGGAGCAGTTCTTC. This sequence encodes CASSLRQGRSNWEQFF.

This clonotype was observed a handful of times. The chain couples TRBV11-3 to TRBJ2-2; D ambiguous. The CDR3 totals 15 residues. Germline loops: CDR1 SGHNT, CDR2 YENEEA. The V and J ends lost 5 bases and 0 bases respectively, with 10 bases between them. Written as DNA, the CDR3 is TGTGCCAGCAGCCCGCGGACCCCGAACACCGGGGAGCTGTTTTTT. Its translation: CASSPRTPNTGELFF.

There are a few counts of this clonotype. J is TRBJ2-2 and V is TRBV5-1; D possibly matches TRBD1 or TRBD2 (5 bases each). This CDR3 is 16 amino acids long. Trimming pared 4 bases from V and 8 bases from J, leaving 21 bases between. From germline, CDR1 is SGHRS and CDR2 YFSETQ. The CDR3 bases are TGCGCCAGCAGCGTCGTAACCGGGACCTCCGGAGGGGAGCTGTTTTTT. Its translation: CASSVVTGTSGGELFF.

This clonotype was picked up a small number of times. The chain joins TRBV7-9 to TRBJ2-7; D is ambiguous. Per the germline V gene, CDR1 is SEHNR and CDR2 is FQNEAQ (reference sequence). Trimming removed 3 bases at V and 3 bases at J, with 9 bases between. The CDR3 consists of 13 residues. The CDR3 DNA follows: TGTGCCAGCAGCTTCAGTGCCAACTACGAGCAGTACTTC. Amino acid sequence: CASSFSANYEQYF.

This chain connects TRBV7-2 to TRBJ2-1; maybe TRBD1 (6 bases). The CDR3 totals 15 residues. V was trimmed by 2 bases and J by 6 bases, leaving 14 bases between them. The germline CDR1 and CDR2 sequences are SGHTA and FQGNSA. The CDR3 nucleotides are TGTGCCAGCAGCTTACTGGGACAATTGGGCAATGAGCAGTTCTTC. Translating gives CASSLLGQLGNEQFF.

This clonotype came up a few times. This rearrangement joins TRBV7-8 to TRBJ2-7, with 10 bases aligning to TRBD2. Germline values: CDR1 SGHVS, CDR2 FQNEAQ. The V gene end was trimmed by 5 bases and the J gene end by 5 bases; junction bases not matched to a gene: 9. The CDR3 has 15 amino acids. As DNA, the CDR3 is TGTGCCAGCAGCATCCACCGGCTAGCGGGAGACGAGCAGTACTTC. This gives the protein CASSIHRLAGDEQYF.

This clonotype was picked up many times. The CDR3 coding sequence is TGTGCCAGCAGGAACAGTAATTCACCCCTCCACTTT. Protein product: CASRNSNSPLHF. The chain has TRBV12-3 or TRBV12-4 and TRBJ1-6, with D hard to call. Trimming cost V 6 bases and J 6 bases, with 6 bases left between them. The CDR3 consists of 12 residues.